This T cell receptor (beta chain) was identified in a study of blood T cell repertoires in COVID-19. Libraries were prepared by immunoSEQ multiplex PCR; TCRdb keeps only in-frame clonotypes and omits some of them. The sample has approximately 360,000 clones; roughly four fifths are singletons. The sample taken for sequencing was PBMCs or T cells enriched from blood (not recorded which). The sequence came from a woman aged 45-65 years who had recovered from COVID-19.

This CDR3 reads CSASGSSGTKNGELFF. The CDR3 DNA follows: TGCAGTGCTAGTGGGTCTAGCGGGACGAAAAACGGGGAGCTGTTTTTT. The chain employs TRBV20-1 and TRBJ2-2, with 9 bases lining up with TRBD2. CDR1 is DFQATT, CDR2 SNEGSKA, per germline (reference sequence). This CDR3 has 16 amino acids. Trimming at V came to 3 bases and at J to 7 bases, leaving 12 bases not matched to a gene.